This T cell receptor beta chain appears in the sequencing data of a study of ipilimumab plus nivolumab after autologous stem cell transplantation. The table came from immunoSEQ multiplex PCR; TCRdb's copy has only in-frame clones and leaves some out. The sample holds fewer than 95,000 clones, 75% to 85% seen once. The trim removed 5 bases at V and 2 bases at J, leaving 7 bases unmatched. The CDR3 has 15 amino acids. Germline V lookup: CDR1 KGHSH, CDR2 LQKENI. Patients got ipilimumab 1 mg/kg beginning 14 to 28 days post-transplant. The V and J genes are TRBV18 and TRBJ2-5, with 8 bases fitting TRBD2. This sequence was found in a male donor with diffuse large B-cell lymphoma. The source was PBMCs, collected in a trial of ipilimumab plus nivolumab as post-transplant consolidation. CDR3: CASSGAGVIQETQYF. CDR3 sequence (DNA): TGTGCCAGCTCAGGAGCGGGGGTAATACAAGAGACCCAGTACTTC.